This T cell receptor (beta chain) came from a study of T cells in Graves' hyperthyroidism and ophthalmopathy (dated by TCRdb to between 2019 and 2020). Describing the broader study: Peripheral blood was collected at initial diagnosis, before any treatment. After blood sampling, hyperthyroidism patients were treated with methimazole at a starting dose of 30 mg daily, and ophthalmopathy patients were treated with high-dose intravenous methylprednisolone. For training and testing, the approximately 92 patients in the discovery cohort were randomly divided in a 7:3 ratio. Whether ophthalmopathy could be predicted prospectively was tested in an independent validation cohort made up of approximately 19 hyperthyroidism patients plus 17 patients who later progressed to ophthalmopathy. TCR V-J signatures able to tell the groups apart were searched for in a discovery cohort of 90 to 100 patients, of whom 43 had Graves' ophthalmopathy and 55 to 65 had stable Graves' hyperthyroidism. In about 6 Graves' hyperthyroidism patients, the study also compared T-cell repertoires from thyroid tissue with T-cell repertoires from blood. The paper describes TCR Vbeta CDR3 sequencing of 120 to 150 peripheral blood samples, made up of 43 ophthalmopathy patients, roughly 80 hyperthyroidism patients and approximately 17 progressor patients. Overall study results and their limits: A model built on a 13 V-J signature distinguished ophthalmopathy from stable hyperthyroidism, reaching roughly 88% sensitivity and under 84% specificity in cross-validation and 80%/75% in testing. Sample size was not statistically predetermined, and blinding of investigators to group allocation was not performed. Most expanded thyroid clonotypes (frequency above 0.001) were also found in blood, which suggests that blood repertoires may mirror thyroid immune responses. In validation, progression to ophthalmopathy was predicted by the model with 70.59% sensitivity and under 85% specificity, a median of about 6.4 months before onset.

Moderately to severely active disease, a Clinical Activity Score of at least 3, a NOSPECS grade of at least 4, and a duration under 3 months were present in ophthalmopathy patients. The study excluded patients with uncontrolled infections, other autoimmune diseases, pregnancy or lactation. Diagnoses relied on clinical symptoms, serum thyroxine and TRAb, thyroid ultrasound and orbital computed tomography. PBMCs were isolated from about 10 ml of fresh peripheral blood by Ficoll-Paque density gradient centrifugation. Total RNA was extracted using Trizol reagent, and RNA quality was assessed on an Agilent 2100 Bioanalyzer. The TCR beta CDR3 regions were amplified from RNA transcripts. For the first round of RT-PCR on the TCR CDR3, the HTBI primer set was used together with the Qiagen OneStep RT-PCR kit. Libraries were constructed in a second round of multiplex PCR, after which size selection and purification were performed. Sequencing of the libraries was done on an Illumina HiSeq2000 using paired-end 100 bp reads. The published analysis was carried out like this. Raw data were processed with SOAPnuke, discarding reads with adapters, uncalled bases, mean Phred below 15, or no exact constant-primer or identifier match. High-quality paired reads were merged with COPE v1.2.5, and unique nucleotide sequences were defined as clonotypes. Clonotypes were aligned to IMGT TRBV, TRBD and TRBJ reference segments using MiTCR v1.1. Only V-J combinations with frequency above 0.0001, covering 99.2% of repertoires, were analysed. A TCS score was defined as the ratio of F50 (clonal expansion) to E x V (chaos), with BLOSUM62-based TCRdist applied between CDR3 peptides within each V-J. Welch's t-statistics and random forest reduced 514 V-J features to under 15, which were used in a naive Bayes classifier (R e1071). Thyroid-blood repertoire similarity was quantified with the Morisita-Horn index. Using fastp trimming at Q25 and MiXCR clonotype assembly, TCRdb reanalyzed the public sequencing data and kept in-frame beta chains. Each record represents a unique CDR3 protein, reported with the most common genes and DNA among its rows. The V and J calls and clone size are TCRdb's, not the authors'. In this sample the table shows hundreds of thousands of distinct CDR3 sequences, about 15% of which occur a single time. Clones ranked in the top ten supply roughly 4.5% of the sample.

This clonotype was seen repeatedly, ten times or more. There is no known antigen for this receptor. No much larger clone is present one base from it, and per-base qualities are unavailable. Taken from the germline V gene (reference sequence), the CDR1 and CDR2 loops are DFQATT and SNEGSKA. V gives up 6 bases and J gives up 1 base, and the segment between their germline ends measures 10 bases. From the cysteine through the phenylalanine, the CDR3 covers 14 amino acids. Of all the DNA, just the CDR3 is kept, 42 bases in frame from base 1. The TCR sequence derives from a middle-aged woman with Graves' ophthalmopathy. The sequencing input was blood. The receptor chain draws on TRBV20-1 and TRBJ2-6, and TRBD2 may be the D gene, going by 5 matching bases. Here is the DNA: TGCAGTGCAACAACTAGATCTGGGGCCAACGTCCTGACTTTC. This yields the protein CSATTRSGANVLTF.